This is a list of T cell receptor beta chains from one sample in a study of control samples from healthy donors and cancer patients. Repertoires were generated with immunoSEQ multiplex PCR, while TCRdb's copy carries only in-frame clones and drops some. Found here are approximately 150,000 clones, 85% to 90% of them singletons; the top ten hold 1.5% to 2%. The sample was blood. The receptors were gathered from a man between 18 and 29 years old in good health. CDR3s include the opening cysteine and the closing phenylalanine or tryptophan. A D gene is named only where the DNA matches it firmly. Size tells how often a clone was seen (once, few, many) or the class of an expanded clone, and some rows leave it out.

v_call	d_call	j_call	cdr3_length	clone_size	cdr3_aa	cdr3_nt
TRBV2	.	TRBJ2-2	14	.	CASKGTSNTGELFF	TGTGCCAGCAAGGGCACCTCGAACACCGGGGAGCTGTTTTTT
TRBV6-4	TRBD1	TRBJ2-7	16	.	CASRSSGGQGLYEQYF	TGTGCCAGCAGATCATCAGGGGGACAGGGGCTCTACGAGCAGTACTTC
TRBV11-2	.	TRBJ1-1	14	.	CASSKHRENTEAFF	TGTGCCAGCAGCAAGCACAGGGAAAACACTGAAGCTTTCTTT
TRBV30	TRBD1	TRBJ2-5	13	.	CAWTGGQWETQYF	TGTGCCTGGACAGGGGGCCAATGGGAGACCCAGTACTTC
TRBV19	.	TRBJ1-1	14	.	CASSIARGATEAFF	TGTGCCAGTAGTATAGCAAGGGGGGCCACTGAAGCTTTCTTT
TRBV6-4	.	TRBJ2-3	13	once	CASSALAQDTQYF	TGTGCCAGCAGCGCTCTAGCGCAAGATACGCAGTATTTT
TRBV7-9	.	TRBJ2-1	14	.	CASSQTGGIDEQFF	TGTGCCAGCAGCCAAACGGGGGGCATCGATGAGCAGTTCTTC
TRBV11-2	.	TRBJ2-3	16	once	CASSLEGGWGTDTQYF	TGTGCCAGCAGCTTAGAAGGGGGTTGGGGGACAGATACGCAGTATTTT
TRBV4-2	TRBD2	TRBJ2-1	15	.	CASSLTSGGSNEQFF	TGTGCCAGCAGCCTGACTAGCGGGGGGTCGAATGAGCAGTTCTTC
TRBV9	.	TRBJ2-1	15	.	CASSVTSSSYNEQFF	TGTGCCAGCAGCGTAACCAGCAGCTCCTACAATGAGCAGTTCTTC
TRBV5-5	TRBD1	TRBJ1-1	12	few	CASSWTGEEAFF	TGTGCCAGCAGCTGGACAGGGGAAGAAGCTTTCTTT
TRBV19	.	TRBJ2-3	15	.	CASTPQLRGTDTQYF	TGTGCCAGTACCCCCCAACTTCGGGGAACAGATACGCAGTATTTT
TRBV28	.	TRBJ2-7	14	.	CASSDSVRVHEQYF	TGTGCCAGCAGTGACTCCGTGAGGGTCCACGAGCAGTACTTC
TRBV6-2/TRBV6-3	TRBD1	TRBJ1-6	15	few	CASSYGGQDNSPLHF	TGTGCCAGCAGTTACGGTGGACAGGATAATTCACCCCTCCACTTT